This is a list of T cell receptor beta chains from one sample in a study of cytomegalovirus exposure and HLA in healthy donors. The method was immunoSEQ multiplex PCR; TCRdb's version includes in-frame clones alone and lacks a portion of them. The table records over 150,000 clones, 70% to 90% of them present only once. Sequenced: PBMCs. Receptors were obtained from a girl aged 10-17 years in good health and CMV-seropositive. The CDR3 runs from the conserved cysteine through the conserved F or W. D genes are given only for firm matches. Not every row has a clone size; where given, it reads once, few, many or a size class.

J: TRBJ2-5
size: -
D: -
length: 13
V: TRBV12-5
CDR3: CASGSGEKETQYF
DNA: TGTGCTAGTGGTTCGGGGGAGAAAGAGACCCAGTACTTC

J: TRBJ1-5
size: -
D: -
length: 15
V: TRBV7-2
CDR3: CASSLAAIGNQPQHF
DNA: TGTGCCAGCAGCTTAGCGGCCATCGGGAATCAGCCCCAGCATTTT

J: TRBJ2-7
size: once
D: TRBD1
length: 14
V: TRBV10-3
CDR3: CAISPGQGLYEQYF
DNA: TGTGCCATCAGTCCGGGACAGGGGTTGTACGAGCAGTACTTC

J: TRBJ1-4
size: -
D: -
length: 16
V: TRBV5-1
CDR3: CASSWGTGSAYEKLFF
DNA: TGCGCCAGCAGCTGGGGTACAGGGAGCGCCTATGAAAAACTGTTTTTT

J: TRBJ1-1
size: -
D: -
length: 13
V: TRBV5-5
CDR3: CASSLESGFEAFF
DNA: TGTGCCAGCAGCTTGGAGTCGGGTTTTGAAGCTTTCTTT

J: TRBJ1-2
size: few
D: -
length: 13
V: TRBV19
CDR3: CASNLDRNYGYTF
DNA: TGTGCCAGTAATCTAGACAGAAACTATGGCTACACCTTC

J: TRBJ2-1
size: -
D: -
length: 16
V: TRBV27
CDR3: CASSLAGQPPYNEQFF
DNA: TGTGCCAGCAGTTTGGCGGGACAGCCCCCTTACAATGAGCAGTTCTTC

J: TRBJ1-1
size: -
D: TRBD1
length: 15
V: TRBV11-2
CDR3: CASSLTGGSLTEAFF
DNA: TGTGCCAGCAGCTTGACAGGGGGTAGTCTCACTGAAGCTTTCTTT

J: TRBJ1-1
size: -
D: -
length: 12
V: TRBV6-5
CDR3: CASRSGYTEAFF
DNA: TGTGCCAGCAGGTCGGGTTACACTGAAGCTTTCTTT

J: TRBJ2-2
size: -
D: -
length: 16
V: TRBV5-1
CDR3: CASSLEGQSNTGELFF
DNA: TGCGCCAGCAGCTTGGAGGGGCAGTCGAACACCGGGGAGCTGTTTTTT

J: TRBJ1-1
size: -
D: -
length: 18
V: TRBV19
CDR3: CASSSTRGRGFSNTEAFF
DNA: TGTGCCAGTAGCAGTACCCGTGGCAGGGGTTTTTCGAACACTGAAGCTTTCTTT

J: TRBJ2-7
size: -
D: -
length: 14
V: TRBV29-1
CDR3: CSVEVPGHLYEQYF
DNA: TGCAGCGTTGAAGTGCCCGGACACTTATACGAGCAGTACTTC

J: TRBJ1-4
size: -
D: TRBD1
length: 16
V: TRBV10-3
CDR3: CAIRDGTGGFQEKLFF
DNA: TGTGCCATCAGGGACGGGACAGGGGGCTTTCAAGAAAAACTGTTTTTT

J: TRBJ1-6
size: once
D: -
length: 15
V: TRBV2
CDR3: CASTGGGGLNSPLHF
DNA: TGTGCCAGCACCGGAGGGGGAGGGCTCAATTCACCCCTCCACTTT

J: TRBJ1-2
size: -
D: TRBD1
length: 15
V: TRBV25-1
CDR3: CASSEFRGPGYGYTF
DNA: TGTGCCAGCAGTGAATTCAGGGGGCCTGGCTATGGCTACACCTTC

J: TRBJ1-2
size: -
D: TRBD1
length: 16
V: TRBV15
CDR3: CATSRVSSQGAFGYTF
DNA: TGTGCCACCAGCAGAGTTTCTAGTCAGGGGGCTTTCGGCTACACCTTC

J: TRBJ1-1
size: -
D: -
length: 12
V: TRBV4-2
CDR3: CASSQQNTEAFF
DNA: TGTGCCAGCAGCCAACAGAACACTGAAGCTTTCTTT

J: TRBJ2-7
size: -
D: -
length: 12
V: TRBV25-1
CDR3: CASGGPSYEQYF
DNA: TGTGCCAGCGGCGGGCCCTCCTACGAGCAGTACTTC

J: TRBJ2-2
size: -
D: TRBD2
length: 14
V: TRBV5-8
CDR3: CASSLPGGTGELFF
DNA: TGTGCCAGCAGCTTGCCGGGGGGCACCGGGGAGCTGTTTTTT

J: TRBJ2-1
size: once
D: TRBD2
length: 19
V: TRBV5-8
CDR3: CASSFLPGLAGGTYNEQFF
DNA: TGTGCCAGCAGCTTTTTGCCGGGACTAGCGGGGGGAACCTACAATGAGCAGTTCTTC

J: TRBJ2-1
size: -
D: -
length: 15
V: TRBV9
CDR3: CASSVGSSRTDEQFF
DNA: TGTGCCAGCAGCGTAGGCTCTAGTAGGACAGATGAGCAGTTCTTC

J: TRBJ2-7
size: -
D: -
length: 15
V: TRBV5-4
CDR3: CASSSRRQGIYEQYF
DNA: TGTGCCAGCAGCTCAAGGAGGCAGGGGATTTACGAGCAGTACTTC

J: TRBJ1-4
size: -
D: -
length: 18
V: TRBV2
CDR3: CASSGPRRGVATNEKLFF
DNA: TGTGCCAGCAGTGGACCCCGCAGGGGAGTTGCAACTAATGAAAAACTGTTTTTT

J: TRBJ2-7
size: -
D: -
length: 10
V: TRBV7-3
CDR3: CASSFSFRIF
DNA: TGTGCCAGCAGCTTTTCGTTCAGGATCTTC

J: TRBJ1-2
size: -
D: TRBD1
length: 15
V: TRBV5-4
CDR3: CASSFRDRENYGYTF
DNA: TGTGCCAGCAGCTTCAGGGACAGAGAAAACTATGGCTACACCTTC

J: TRBJ1-1
size: few
D: -
length: 15
V: TRBV19
CDR3: CASSGWRIMNTEAFF
DNA: TGTGCCAGTAGTGGATGGAGAATTATGAACACTGAAGCTTTCTTT

J: TRBJ2-6
size: -
D: -
length: 18
V: TRBV27
CDR3: CASSLGQGNSVRANGLTF
DNA: TGTGCCAGCAGTTTAGGTCAGGGAAACAGTGTTAGGGCCAACGGCCTGACTTTC

J: TRBJ1-1
size: -
D: -
length: 14
V: TRBV30
CDR3: CAWSVRKAEGEAFF
DNA: TGTGCCTGGAGTGTACGGAAAGCCGAGGGTGAAGCTTTCTTT

J: TRBJ1-4
size: -
D: -
length: 13
V: TRBV4-1
CDR3: CASSHGYGEKLFF
DNA: TGCGCCAGCAGCCATGGATACGGGGAAAAACTGTTTTTT

J: TRBJ2-1
size: -
D: -
length: 13
V: TRBV27
CDR3: CASSLGRGNEQFF
DNA: TGTGCCAGCAGTTTAGGCAGGGGTAATGAGCAGTTCTTC